One and the same sample provided the 22 T cell receptor beta chains below, sequenced in a study of cytomegalovirus exposure and HLA in healthy donors. The PCR used 60 Vbeta and 13 Jbeta primers. The protocol was immunoSEQ multiplex PCR, while the TCRdb copy is restricted to in-frame clones and leaves out a portion. The table lists about 70,000 clones, roughly four fifths of them singletons. Sequenced: PBMCs. Receptor source: a woman in her fifties or sixties in good health and CMV-seropositive.

This sequence joins TRBV11-3 and TRBJ2-1; no clear D gene. Looked up from germline, CDR1 is SGHNT and CDR2 is YENEEA. Trimming took off 1 base at V and 6 bases at J, with 7 bases between the two ends. The CDR3 sequence is 13 residues long. The DNA for the CDR3 is TGTGCCAGCAGCTTAGGACACTTCAATGAGCAGTTCTTC. Translated: CASSLGHFNEQFF.

V usage is TRBV30 and J usage is TRBJ1-4; 11 bases are shared with TRBD1. The CDR3 length is 14 residues. J lost 7 bases, V lost 2 bases, and 3 bases had no gene match. The germline V gene has CDR1 GTSNPN and CDR2 SVGIG (reference sequence). The CDR3 protein is CAWSTGTGGEKLFF. The CDR3 region has the DNA TGTGCCTGGAGTACCGGGACAGGGGGTGAAAAACTGTTTTTT. Supplemented by reference TRBV30 and TRBJ1-4, the full variable domain reads SQTIHQWPATLVQPVGSPLSLECTVEGTSNPNLYWYRQAAGRGLQLLFYSVGIGQISSEVPQNLSASRPQDRQFILSSKKLLLSDSGFYLCAWSTGTGGEKLFFGSGTQLSVL.

In this sample, this clone turned up a few times. The J gene is TRBJ1-2, the V gene TRBV6-1; 7 bases match TRBD1. Trimming removed 6 bases from V and 1 base from J; junction bases left unmatched: 8. This CDR3 comprises 15 residues. CDR1 and CDR2 (germline): MNHNS, SASEGT. CDR3 nucleotide sequence: TGTGCCAGCAGCGGAGGGACAGCTATTAACTATGGCTACACCTTC. This codes for CASSGGTAINYGYTF.

V usage is TRBV7-8 and J usage is TRBJ2-7; 11 bases map to TRBD2. Germline-derived CDR1 and CDR2 are SGHVS and FQNEAQ. The CDR3 runs to 18 residues. V lost 0 bases, J lost 4 bases, and 11 bases stayed unmatched. CDR3 nucleotides: TGTGCCAGCAGCTTAGCGTCTAGCGGGGGGTTCATCATGTACGAGCAGTACTTC. This encodes CASSLASSGGFIMYEQYF.

The chain employs TRBV7-2 and TRBJ1-1; D ambiguous. CDR1 and CDR2 from the germline V gene are SGHTA and FQGNSA. The CDR3 is 13 residues long. V was cut by 5 bases and J by 1 base, with 8 bases left in between. The CDR3 DNA reads TGTGCCAGCAGCACAGACCCGAACACTGAAGCTTTCTTT. Translated, it gives CASSTDPNTEAFF.

The chain employs TRBV2 and TRBJ2-7; D is unclear. Germline CDR1 reads SNHLY; CDR2 reads FYNNEI. This CDR3 is built from 13 residues. The germline V and J ends were trimmed by 8 bases and 3 bases, with 14 bases remaining between them. The CDR3 DNA follows: TGTGCCAGCCTTCCAGGAATTAACTACGAGCAGTACTTC. Its protein is CASLPGINYEQYF.

The CDR3 DNA reads as TGCGCCAGCAGCCCCCGGGTAGCGGGGTATCAAGAGACCCAGTACTTC. Amino acid sequence: CASSPRVAGYQETQYF. The chain is built from TRBV5-1 and TRBJ2-5; 8 nucleotides agree with TRBD2. Trimming at V came to 4 bases and at J to 2 bases, leaving 10 bases not matched to a gene. This CDR3 contains 16 residues. CDR1 SGHRS and CDR2 YFSETQ come from the germline V gene.

The V and J genes are TRBV19 and TRBJ1-6; TRBD1 agrees at 8 bases. This CDR3 comprises 16 residues. Looked up from germline, CDR1 is LNHDA and CDR2 is SQIVND (reference sequence). The trim removed 3 bases at V and 10 bases at J, leaving 11 bases unmatched. This chain's CDR3 is CASSIMHRTGQSPLHF. The CDR3 DNA sequence: TGTGCCAGTAGTATCATGCACCGGACAGGGCAATCACCCCTCCACTTT.

The rearrangement uses TRBV19 and TRBJ1-1; tentatively, D is TRBD1 (6 bases). V was cut by 4 bases and J by 2 bases, with 11 bases left in between. The CDR3 sequence is 14 residues long. The germline gives CDR1 LNHDA, CDR2 SQIVND (reference sequence). Here the CDR3 reads CASSTWTENTEAFF. The CDR3 region has the DNA TGTGCCAGTAGTACCTGGACAGAAAACACTGAAGCTTTCTTT.

The chain couples TRBV5-1 to TRBJ2-3; TRBD1 might be the D (6 bases). V lost 4 bases and J 5 bases, leaving 11 bases between the germline ends. Germline V gives CDR1 SGHRS, CDR2 YFSETQ. This CDR3 comprises 13 residues. The CDR3 nucleotides read TGCGCCAGCAGCCGGGACACCGGAGATACGCAGTATTTT. The encoded protein is CASSRDTGDTQYF.

The V gene is TRBV11-3, the J gene TRBJ2-2; 10 nucleotides match TRBD2. The V and J ends lost 2 bases and 6 bases, in that order; junction bases with no gene match: 3. CDR3 size: 15 residues. Germline lookup yields CDR1 SGHNT and CDR2 YENEEA. DNA for the CDR3: TGTGCCAGCAGCTTAACTAGCGGGATGGCCGGGGAGCTGTTTTTT. Its protein product is CASSLTSGMAGELFF.

The chain has TRBV6-6 and TRBJ2-2; TRBD2 might be the D (5 bases). The V end lost 6 bases, the J end lost 0 bases, and 11 bases lay between the germline ends. Germline CDR1 MNHNY, CDR2 SVGAGI (reference sequence). The CDR3 covers 15 residues. CDR3 protein: CASRKGDTNTGELFF. DNA for the CDR3: TGTGCCAGCAGGAAGGGAGATACGAACACCGGGGAGCTGTTTTTT.

The chain carries TRBV6-5 and TRBJ1-1; no reliable D call. The germline V and J ends were trimmed by 0 bases and 0 bases, with 2 bases remaining between them. The CDR3 has 13 residues. Germline CDR1 reads MNHEY; CDR2 reads SVGAGI. The CDR3, as DNA: TGTGCCAGCAGTTACTCTATGAACACTGAAGCTTTCTTT. This encodes CASSYSMNTEAFF.

This chain joins TRBV7-9 and TRBJ1-1; possible D gene TRBD1, 6 bases. Germline CDR1 SEHNR, CDR2 FQNEAQ (reference sequence). The CDR3 extends over 14 amino acids. Trimming cost V 5 bases and J 3 bases, with 13 bases left between them. Written as DNA, the CDR3 is TGTGCCAGCAGCCCAAAGACAGGCTACACTGAAGCTTTCTTT. Translated, it gives CASSPKTGYTEAFF. Full variable domain (outside the CDR3, taken from reference TRBV7-9 and TRBJ1-1): DTGVSQNPRHKITKRGQNVTFRCDPISEHNRLYWYRQTLGQGPEFLTYFQNEAQLEKSRLLSDRFSAERPKGSFSTLEIQRTEQGDSAMYLCASSPKTGYTEAFFGQGTRLTVV.

V usage is TRBV5-1 and J usage is TRBJ1-1, with TRBD1 matching over 9 bases. V was pared by 5 bases and J by 6 bases, with 5 bases of the junction left unmatched. This CDR3 contains 13 residues. Germline V gives CDR1 SGHRS, CDR2 YFSETQ. CDR3 region: CASRTGGFAEAFF. The CDR3 DNA is TGCGCCAGCAGAACAGGGGGCTTCGCTGAAGCTTTCTTT. Drawing the rest from reference TRBV5-1 and TRBJ1-1, the complete variable domain is KAGVTQTPRYLIKTRGQQVTLSCSPISGHRSVSWYQQTPGQGLQFLFEYFSETQRNKGNFPGRFSGRQFSNSRSEMNVSTLELGDSALYLCASRTGGFAEAFFGQGTRLTVV.

The rearrangement links TRBV30 to TRBJ1-2, with 7 bases fitting TRBD1. After removal of 4 bases from V and 6 bases from J, the junction contained 8 bases not matched to a gene. Germline V CDR1 and CDR2: GTSNPN, SVGIG (reference sequence). The length of the CDR3 is 13 residues. This chain's CDR3 is CAWKLQGGHGYTF. The CDR3 DNA is TGTGCCTGGAAGCTCCAGGGGGGACATGGCTACACCTTC.

The V gene is TRBV10-3, the J gene TRBJ2-1; D is possibly TRBD2 (5 bases). Between the trimmed V and J ends, which lost 4 bases and 0 bases, there was a span of 13 bases. This CDR3 is 16 amino acids long. Germline lookup yields CDR1 ENHRY and CDR2 SYGVKD. The CDR3 DNA reads TGTGCCATCAGTGGCCTGACGGGGAGCTCCTACAATGAGCAGTTCTTC. Amino acid sequence: CAISGLTGSSYNEQFF.

The chain joins TRBV18 to TRBJ1-1; D remains unclear. The CDR3 is made up of 13 amino acids. Trimming removed 6 bases at V and 0 bases at J, with 8 bases between. Germline V gives CDR1 KGHSH, CDR2 LQKENI. The chain's CDR3 is CASSGLMNTEAFF. DNA for the CDR3: TGTGCCAGCTCTGGACTGATGAACACTGAAGCTTTCTTT.

This chain joins TRBV9 and TRBJ1-4, with D possibly being TRBD1 (5 bases). CDR1 SGDLS and CDR2 YYNGEE come from the germline V gene. This CDR3 has 12 amino acids. V was clipped by 3 bases and J by 8 bases, with 8 bases between them. The CDR3 sequence: CASSAWGEKLFF. DNA for the CDR3: TGTGCCAGCAGCGCTTGGGGCGAAAAACTGTTTTTT.

V usage is TRBV2 and J usage is TRBJ1-1; D is unclear. The CDR3 has 13 amino acids. Trimming pared 7 bases from V and 5 bases from J, leaving 14 bases between. CDR1 is SNHLY, CDR2 FYNNEI, per germline. CDR3 sequence: CASTDQIGTEAFF. Here the CDR3 DNA reads TGTGCCAGCACTGATCAAATCGGGACTGAAGCTTTCTTT.

The rearrangement links TRBV6-1 to TRBJ2-7; the match to TRBD2 covers 9 bases. The V and J ends lost 7 bases and 2 bases, in that order; junction bases with no gene match: 6. CDR1 MNHNS and CDR2 SASEGT come from the germline V gene. The CDR3 is made up of 14 amino acids. The CDR3 spells CASKPGLATYEQYF. The CDR3 coding sequence is TGTGCCAGCAAACCGGGACTAGCAACCTACGAGCAGTACTTC.

With regard to this clone: The germline gene is not matched at one end of the junction; a read error may be the cause. V is TRBV7-2 and J is TRBJ1-1; tentatively, D is TRBD1 (5 bases). Germline loops: CDR1 SGHTA, CDR2 FQGNSA. CDR3 length equals 15 residues. CDR3: CASSLRQGANNEAFF. In nucleotides, the CDR3 is TGTGCCAGCAGCTTACGGCAGGGCGCTAACAATGAAGCTTTCTTT.